This TCR beta chain was identified in a study of blood T cell repertoires in COVID-19. The table came from immunoSEQ multiplex PCR; TCRdb's copy has only in-frame clones and leaves some out. The table includes roughly 250,000 clones, about four fifths detected once. Trimming cost V 6 bases and J 5 bases; bases outside gene matches: 9. Germline values: CDR1 LNHDA, CDR2 SQIVND (reference sequence). The CDR3 loop spans 15 amino acids. Sequencing used peripheral blood. The V gene is TRBV19, the J gene TRBJ1-5, with 8 bases lining up with TRBD1. This clonotype was obtained from a woman aged 55-70 years with active or convalescent COVID-19. CDR3 coding DNA: TGTGCCAGTAGGTCTCAGGGGGCGCCGGATCAGCCCCAGCATTTT. It codes for CASRSQGAPDQPQHF.